A selection of T cell receptor beta chains follows, all from one sample in a study of cytomegalovirus exposure and HLA in healthy donors. Method: immunoSEQ multiplex PCR; TCRdb's copy keeps in-frame clones and lacks some. The table records some 84,000 clones, just over 90% of them present only once. The specimen sequenced was PBMCs. The origin of the receptors is a man between 25 and 39 years old in good health and CMV-seronegative. Both conserved end residues are trimmed from each CDR3. Expanded clones get a size class; other rows say once, few or many, or leave the size out.

cdr3_aa: ASSNPDRGASNYGYT
clone_size: once
j_call: TRBJ1-2
v_call: TRBV11-3

cdr3_aa: ASSPNAGSEQY
clone_size: NA
j_call: TRBJ2-7
v_call: TRBV7-2

cdr3_aa: ASSGTSGSYEQY
clone_size: NA
j_call: TRBJ2-7
v_call: TRBV10-2

cdr3_aa: ASSETTGNEQY
clone_size: few
j_call: TRBJ2-7
v_call: TRBV10-1

cdr3_aa: ASHAGAYEQY
clone_size: NA
j_call: TRBJ2-7
v_call: TRBV28

cdr3_aa: SVQGQPSSYNEQF
clone_size: NA
j_call: TRBJ2-1
v_call: TRBV29-1

cdr3_aa: ASSLEGQGSHEQY
clone_size: NA
j_call: TRBJ2-7
v_call: TRBV5-1

cdr3_aa: ASSLIPGLSLDTQY
clone_size: NA
j_call: TRBJ2-3
v_call: TRBV7-3

cdr3_aa: ASSLDRGGGPPISYEQY
clone_size: NA
j_call: TRBJ2-7
v_call: TRBV11-3

cdr3_aa: ASSFVGPNQPQH
clone_size: NA
j_call: TRBJ1-5
v_call: TRBV5-5